This T cell receptor (beta chain) was identified during a study of T-cell reconstitution after alpha-beta-depleted transplantation in children. Findings and limits, study-wide: T-cell counts and diversity at one year post-transplant came mainly from newly produced T cells. Some patients owed their high day-60 TCRbeta diversity to surviving recipient T cells and thymic progenitors. Expanded graft clones numbering several hundred reportedly gave rise to alpha-beta T cells about two months after transplant.

For TCRbeta, the library was prepared with unique molecular identifiers. Each CDR3 protein gets one entry after TCRdb re-called the PCR reads with MiXCR. Altogether 550,000 to 800,000 distinct CDR3 sequences are present, 13% being singletons, with the ten largest covering about 0.77%. This clonotype was seen many times. Antigen: not known. This CDR3 comprises 16 residues. Looked up from germline, CDR1 is DFQATT and CDR2 is SNEGSKA (reference sequence). With V trimmed by 4 bases and J by 8 bases, 12 bases remained unmatched. This clonotype was obtained from a girl aged 2 to 9 with congenital amegakaryocytic thrombocytopenia, due to receive a stem cell transplant. This specimen consisted of PBMCs, obtained before TCRalphabeta/CD19-depleted stem cell transplant. The V and J genes are TRBV20-1 and TRBJ2-3, with 13 bases fitting TRBD2. The CDR3 is CSATSGTSGEGGTQYF. The CDR3 nucleotides read TGCAGTGCTACCTCCGGGACTAGCGGGGAGGGGGGTACGCAGTATTTT.